These 16 T cell receptor beta chains were sequenced from one sample in a study of Ad26.COV2.S vaccination and SARS-CoV-2 variants. As for treatment: some 19 received Ad26.COV2.S at low or high dose, single or two shots; five or six received placebo; per-sample allocation not given. Following the first vaccine or placebo injection, samples were taken on day 63. Method: immunoSEQ multiplex PCR; TCRdb's copy keeps in-frame clones and lacks some. Seen here are around 340,000 clones, roughly 90% observed once, and the top ten hold approximately 4.5%. The sequenced sample was peripheral blood, obtained in a trial of Ad26.COV2.S vaccine versus placebo. The origin of the receptors is a person aged 18-60 years who received the Ad26.COV2.S COVID-19 vaccine or a placebo.

This clone was counted once. The CDR3 bases are TGTGCCAGCAGTTTAGGGGGGACGGGTCAGCCCCAGCATTTT. Translated, it gives CASSLGGTGQPQHF. The chain carries TRBV27 and TRBJ1-5, with D perhaps TRBD1 (5 bases). CDR3 length equals 14 residues. CDR1 is MNHEY and CDR2 is SMNVEV in the germline V gene (reference sequence). The germline V and J ends were trimmed by 2 bases and 6 bases, with 11 bases remaining between them.

This chain's CDR3 is CASSMNRDPYEQYF. Here the CDR3 DNA reads TGTGCCAGCAGCATGAACAGGGACCCCTACGAGCAGTACTTC. J is TRBJ2-7 and V is TRBV7-8; D might be TRBD1 (6 bases). CDR1 SGHVS and CDR2 FQNEAQ come from the germline V gene. This CDR3 is 14 amino acids long. The ends were cut back, 5 bases at V and 2 bases at J, with 13 bases in the middle. Full variable domain (remainder filled in from reference TRBV7-8 and TRBJ2-7): GAGVSQSPRYKVAKRGQDVALRCDPISGHVSLFWYQQALGQGPEFLTYFQNEAQLDKSGLPSDRFFAERPEGSVSTLKIQRTQQEDSAVYLCASSMNRDPYEQYFGPGTRLTVT.

The chain recombines TRBV29-1 with TRBJ1-2, with 10 positions matching TRBD1. CDR3 length equals 13 residues. Trimming at V came to 4 bases and at J to 4 bases, leaving 3 bases not matched to a gene. CDR1 and CDR2 (germline): SQVTM, ANQGSEA. The CDR3 nucleotides are TGCAGCGTTGTGGGACAGGGGTTCTATGGCTACACCTTC. Its translation is CSVVGQGFYGYTF.

Worth noting for this clone: At the DNA level, this CDR3 is encoded by other sequences in the same sample as well. This chain uses TRBV28 with TRBJ1-2; the match to TRBD1 covers 10 bases. The CDR3 covers 15 residues. With V trimmed by 6 bases and J by 0 bases, 4 bases remained unmatched. The V gene's germline CDR1 is MDHEN and CDR2 SYDVKM. CDR3 sequence reads: CASSPGTGANYGYTF. The CDR3 DNA follows: TGTGCCAGCAGCCCAGGGACAGGGGCTAACTATGGCTACACCTTC.

This clone was recorded only once. The rearrangement links TRBV7-9 to TRBJ2-7; D perhaps matches TRBD2 (5 bases). Deletions cut 4 bases from V and 3 bases from J, with 16 bases between. Germline values: CDR1 SEHNR, CDR2 FQNEAQ (reference sequence). The CDR3 is 15 residues long. The CDR3 DNA reads as TGTGCCAGCAGCTCCCAAGTTCGGGATCGCTACGAGCAGTACTTC. This gives the protein CASSSQVRDRYEQYF.

This chain joins TRBV11-1 and TRBJ2-7, with 9 nucleotides matching TRBD1. CDR3 length: 13 amino acids. Germline lookup yields CDR1 SGHAT and CDR2 FQDESV (reference sequence). The V and J ends lost 5 bases and 7 bases, in that order; junction bases with no gene match: 6. Here the CDR3 reads CASSQGQGYEQYF. The CDR3 region has the DNA TGTGCCAGCAGCCAGGGACAGGGCTATGAGCAGTACTTC.

V gene TRBV13 combines with J gene TRBJ1-1; 9 bases fit TRBD1. V lost 5 bases to trimming and J lost 0 bases; unmatched junction nucleotides: 10. There are 17 residues in the CDR3. Germline V gene lookup returns CDR1 PRHDT and CDR2 FYEKMQ (reference sequence). CDR3 amino acids: CASSPYGTGSMNTEAFF. The CDR3 bases are TGTGCCAGCAGCCCGTACGGGACAGGGAGCATGAACACTGAAGCTTTCTTT.

Only one count was recorded for this clone. The chain uses TRBV5-1 and TRBJ2-7, with TRBD2 matching over 7 bases. The germline V gene encodes CDR1 SGHRS and CDR2 YFSETQ. V lost 0 bases and J lost 2; bases outside the gene matches: 8. The CDR3 length is 16 residues. CDR3 residues: CASSLDGSGAAYEQYF. CDR3 nucleotides: TGCGCCAGCAGCTTGGACGGGAGCGGGGCCGCCTACGAGCAGTACTTC.

The chain combines TRBV29-1 with TRBJ2-3, with a weak D call TRBD1 (6 bases). Germline CDR1 SQVTM, CDR2 ANQGSEA. Trimming cost V 7 bases and J 0 bases, with 20 bases left between them. The CDR3 is 16 residues long. CDR3 loop: CSEGVEPPGSTDTQYF. Written as DNA, the CDR3 is TGCAGCGAGGGGGTTGAACCCCCGGGAAGCACAGATACGCAGTATTTT.

This chain links TRBV18 with TRBJ1-1; no firm D call. With 2 bases removed from V and 4 bases from J, the gap between germline ends came to 17 bases. The CDR3 sequence is 16 residues long. Germline CDR1 is KGHSH and CDR2 is LQKENI. This CDR3 reads CASSPRSARVSTEAFF. The CDR3 nucleotides are TGTGCCAGCTCACCAAGGTCAGCAAGGGTGAGCACTGAAGCTTTCTTT.

The chain has TRBV10-3 and TRBJ2-1; D may be TRBD1 (6 bases). This CDR3 comprises 15 residues. The germline V gene encodes CDR1 ENHRY and CDR2 SYGVKD. Trimming shortened V by 0 bases and J by 9 bases, and 15 bases separated the two germline ends. The CDR3 region has the DNA TGTGCCATCAGTGAGTCCGGGACATTACGTGGTGAGCAGTTCTTC. Its protein product is CAISESGTLRGEQFF.

This chain connects TRBV2 to TRBJ2-2; 11 bases are a match to TRBD1. Germline CDR1 SNHLY, CDR2 FYNNEI. J lost 1 base, V lost 5 bases, and 3 bases had no gene match. This CDR3 comprises 16 residues. CDR3 amino acids: CASSQGQGGNTGELFF. The CDR3 nucleotides read TGTGCCAGCAGTCAGGGACAGGGGGGGAACACCGGGGAGCTGTTTTTT.

J is TRBJ1-1 and V is TRBV30; perhaps TRBD1 as D (5 bases). V was clipped by 0 bases and J by 5 bases, with 13 bases between them. CDR3 length: 14 amino acids. The germline V gene encodes CDR1 GTSNPN and CDR2 SVGIG (reference sequence). The CDR3 is CAWSVLPGRTEAFF. CDR3 nucleotide sequence: TGTGCCTGGAGTGTTCTTCCAGGGAGGACTGAAGCTTTCTTT.

The CDR3 loop reads CASTDGGGLTGELFF. The CDR3 coding sequence is TGTGCCAGTACAGACGGGGGGGGGCTCACCGGGGAGCTGTTTTTT. The gene calls are TRBV27 and TRBJ2-2; 8 positions match TRBD2. V was pared by 9 bases and J by 4 bases, with 10 bases of the junction left unmatched. Germline CDR1 MNHEY, CDR2 SMNVEV (reference sequence). This CDR3 region has 15 residues.

The rearrangement uses TRBV25-1 and TRBJ2-7; D not certain. The CDR3 runs to 11 residues. Germline V lookup: CDR1 MGHDK, CDR2 SYGVNS. Trimming cost V 3 bases and J 6 bases, with 6 bases left between them. The CDR3 loop is CASSDIAEQYF. The CDR3 DNA reads TGTGCCAGCAGTGACATCGCCGAGCAGTACTTC.

The chain employs TRBV9 and TRBJ2-7; the D gene could be TRBD1 or TRBD2 (5 bases each). Germline-derived CDR1 and CDR2 are SGDLS and YYNGEE. The germline V and J ends were trimmed by 3 bases and 4 bases, with 14 bases remaining between them. The CDR3 consists of 14 residues. This CDR3 reads CASSAGTANYEQYF. The CDR3 DNA is TGTGCCAGCAGCGCCGGGACGGCTAATTACGAGCAGTACTTC.